The rows below give T cell receptor beta chains drawn from one sample of a study of T cell responses to AZD1222 COVID-19 vaccine. TCRdb's copy holds only in-frame clones and misses some; the assay was immunoSEQ multiplex PCR. The sample has fewer than 75,000 clones; around 86% are singletons. Sequenced material: peripheral blood, taken on day 0 of AZD1222 vaccination. The source of these receptors is an adult in good health. Each CDR3 is given with its conserved first and last residue. D genes are given only for firm matches. Part of the rows lack a size; the others show once, few, many or a class for expanded clones.

d_gene	v_gene	abundance	j_gene	CDR3aa	CDR3nt
TRBD1	TRBV5-1	few	TRBJ1-3	CASSLVSPDRTDSGNTIYF	TGCGCCAGCAGCTTGGTTTCCCCGGACAGGACCGACTCTGGAAACACCATATATTTT
-	TRBV5-1	-	TRBJ1-6	CASSSEARKNSPLHF	TGCGCCAGCAGCTCGGAGGCCCGAAAGAATTCACCCCTCCACTTT
-	TRBV12-5	-	TRBJ1-6	CASALEGTDNSPLHF	TGTGCTAGTGCGTTGGAGGGAACGGATAATTCACCCCTCCACTTT
-	TRBV12-3/TRBV12-4	once	TRBJ2-1	CASSLSSRDEQFF	TGTGCCAGCAGTTTAAGTAGCCGTGATGAGCAGTTCTTC
-	TRBV27	-	TRBJ1-2	CASSLTWQGYGYTF	TGTGCCAGCAGTCTGACTTGGCAGGGGTATGGCTACACCTTC
-	TRBV2	-	TRBJ2-7	CASSPPAGVFYEQYF	TGTGCCAGCAGTCCTCCCGCCGGGGTCTTCTACGAGCAGTACTTC
TRBD1	TRBV19	-	TRBJ1-1	CASSTGGNTEAFF	TGTGCCAGTAGTACAGGGGGGAACACTGAAGCTTTCTTT
-	TRBV11-3	-	TRBJ2-3	CASSLDTDTQYF	TGTGCCAGCAGCTTAGACACAGATACGCAGTATTTT
-	TRBV14	-	TRBJ1-2	CASSQVSQGSYGYTF	TGTGCCAGCAGCCAAGTCTCTCAGGGGTCCTATGGCTACACCTTC
TRBD2	TRBV7-8	once	TRBJ2-1	CASSVLGTSGGANEQFF	TGTGCCAGCAGCGTATTAGGGACTAGCGGGGGGGCCAATGAGCAGTTCTTC
-	TRBV6-5	few	TRBJ1-2	CASSYNQVKVYTF	TGTGCCAGCAGTTATAACCAGGTTAAGGTCTACACCTTC
-	TRBV21-1	-	TRBJ1-1	CASSKSAGGTEAFF	TGTGCCAGCAGCAAAAGCGCAGGGGGAACTGAAGCTTTCTTT
-	TRBV6-5	-	TRBJ1-6	CASRRDGRYNSPLHF	TGTGCCAGCAGGAGGGACGGTCGGTATAATTCACCCCTCCACTTT